This TCR beta chain was captured in a study of blood T cell repertoires in COVID-19. Study background: The United States, Italy and Spain supplied acute and convalescent COVID-19 samples. PBMCs, B-cell-depleted T cells, or T cells provided the cDNA or gDNA that made up the material.

Authors' analysis steps: Estimates of nucleated cell counts were drawn from the amplification of reference gene primers. The protocol was immunoSEQ multiplex PCR, while the TCRdb copy is restricted to in-frame clones and leaves out a portion. V, J and clone size are taken as reported in that table, and D and trimming were inferred from the DNA itself. The sample consists of about 250,000 clones, 80% to 85% of them appearing once. Per germline, CDR1 SGDLS and CDR2 YYNGEE. V dropped 0 bases and J dropped 4; count of bases not matched to a gene: 2. The CDR3 spans 15 residues. The sequenced sample was peripheral blood. J is TRBJ2-4 and V is TRBV9; the match to TRBD1 covers 9 bases. This receptor was identified in a man aged 50-59 years with active or convalescent COVID-19. CDR3 bases: TGTGCCAGCAGCGTAGACGGACAGGGGAAAAACATTCAGTACTTC. Protein: CASSVDGQGKNIQYF.